This T cell receptor (beta chain) was captured by sequencing in a study of spatial heterogeneity in lung cancer. Study-wide results and limits: Ubiquitous expanded tumor TCRs were observed in blood more at resection than follow-up.

The CDR3 sequence is 13 residues long. Germline V CDR1 and CDR2: MNHNS, SASEGT. Between the trimmed V and J ends, which lost 2 bases and 10 bases, there was a span of 12 bases. In the library, each TCR cDNA molecule bore its own unique molecular identifier. TCRdb re-derived calls from the 5' RACE reads in MiXCR, one entry per CDR3 protein. The repertoire has about 38,000 distinct CDR3 sequences, 6.5% to 9% of them found once; the top ten carry under 30%. The time point denotes: sample taken at primary tumor resection. Whole RNA obtained from tumor, nontumor lung or frozen PBMC underwent sequencing without sorting. A total of some 70 untreated early-stage non-small cell lung cancer patients served as donors. For this clonotype: Its specificity is unknown.

The specimen was PBMCs, collected at surgery. The rearrangement uses TRBV6-1 and TRBJ2-1, with unresolved D. The TCR originated in a male donor with early-stage non-small cell lung cancer. CDR3 protein: CASSEPSRWEQFF. CDR3 DNA sequence: TGTGCCAGCAGTGAACCGTCAAGATGGGAGCAGTTCTTC.